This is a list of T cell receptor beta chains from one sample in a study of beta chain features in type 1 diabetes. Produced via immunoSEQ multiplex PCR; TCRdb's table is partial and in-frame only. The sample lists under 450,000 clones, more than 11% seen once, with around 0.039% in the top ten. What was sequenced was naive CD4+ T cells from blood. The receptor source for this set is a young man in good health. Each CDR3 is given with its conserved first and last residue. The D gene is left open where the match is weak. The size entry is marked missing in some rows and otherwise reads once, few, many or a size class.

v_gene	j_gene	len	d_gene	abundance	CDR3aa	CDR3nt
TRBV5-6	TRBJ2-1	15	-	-	CASSLEGKPYNEQFF	TGTGCCAGCAGCTTGGAAGGAAAACCCTACAATGAGCAGTTCTTC
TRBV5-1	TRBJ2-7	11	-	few	CASSFNYEQYF	TGCGCCAGCAGCTTTAACTACGAGCAGTACTTC
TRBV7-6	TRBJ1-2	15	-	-	CASSLKRGALSGYTF	TGTGCCAGCAGCTTAAAAAGGGGGGCGCTTAGTGGCTACACCTTC
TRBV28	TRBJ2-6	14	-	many	CAGGDPGGANVLTF	TGTGCTGGGGGCGATCCGGGCGGGGCCAACGTCCTGACTTTC
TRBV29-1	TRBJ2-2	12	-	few	CSVARLTGELFF	TGCAGCGTTGCCAGGCTCACCGGGGAGCTGTTTTTT
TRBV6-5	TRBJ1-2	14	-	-	CASSQTGHGYGYTF	TGTGCCAGCAGTCAAACGGGACACGGCTATGGCTACACCTTC
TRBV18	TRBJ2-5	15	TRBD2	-	CASSRYSGKDETQYF	TGTGCCAGCTCGCGATATAGCGGGAAGGACGAGACCCAGTACTTC
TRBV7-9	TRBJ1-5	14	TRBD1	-	CASSRDRDNQPQHF	TGTGCCAGCAGCCGCGACAGGGACAATCAGCCCCAGCATTTT
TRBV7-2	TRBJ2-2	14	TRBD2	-	CASSWEGFTGELFF	TGTGCCAGCAGCTGGGAGGGGTTCACCGGGGAGCTGTTTTTT
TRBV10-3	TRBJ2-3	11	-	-	CAIKVTDTQYF	TGTGCCATCAAAGTCACAGATACGCAGTATTTT
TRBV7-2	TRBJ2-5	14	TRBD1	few	CASSLDRAQETQYF	TGTGCCAGCAGCCTGGACAGGGCTCAAGAGACCCAGTACTTC
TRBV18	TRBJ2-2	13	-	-	CASSPRLDGELFF	TGTGCCAGCTCACCGAGACTCGACGGGGAGCTGTTTTTT
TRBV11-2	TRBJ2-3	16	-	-	CASSLGTITSTDTQYF	TGTGCCAGCAGCTTAGGGACAATCACTAGCACAGATACGCAGTATTTT
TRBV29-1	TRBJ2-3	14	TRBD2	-	CSVRTSGSTDTQYF	TGCAGCGTGCGGACTAGCGGGAGCACAGATACGCAGTATTTT
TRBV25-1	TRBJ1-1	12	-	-	CATSALNTEAFF	TGTGCCACCTCAGCCTTGAACACTGAAGCTTTCTTT
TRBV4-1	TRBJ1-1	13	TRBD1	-	CASSRQGRTEAFF	TGCGCCAGCAGCCGACAGGGAAGAACTGAAGCTTTCTTT
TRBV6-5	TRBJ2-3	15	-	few	CASSKSGGPTDTQYF	TGTGCCAGCAGTAAATCCGGGGGGCCCACAGATACGCAGTATTTT
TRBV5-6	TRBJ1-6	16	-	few	CASSVVTGGRDSPLHF	TGTGCCAGCAGCGTCGTAACAGGAGGGCGGGATTCACCCCTCCACTTT
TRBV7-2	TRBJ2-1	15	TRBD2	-	CASRVAGGDGGEQFF	TGTGCCAGCAGAGTAGCGGGGGGGGACGGTGGTGAGCAGTTCTTC
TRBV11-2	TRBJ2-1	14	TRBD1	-	CASSAWTGYGEQFF	TGTGCCAGCAGCGCCTGGACAGGGTACGGTGAGCAGTTCTTC
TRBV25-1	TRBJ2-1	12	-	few	CASSEFTREQFF	TGTGCCAGCAGTGAGTTTACCCGTGAGCAGTTCTTC
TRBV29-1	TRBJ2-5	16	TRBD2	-	CSVGLVAGNYQETQYF	TGCAGCGTTGGGTTGGTAGCGGGGAACTACCAAGAGACCCAGTACTTC
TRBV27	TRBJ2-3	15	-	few	CASSWGNLRVNTQYF	TGTGCCAGCAGCTGGGGGAACCTAAGGGTGAATACGCAGTATTTT
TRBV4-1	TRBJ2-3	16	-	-	CASSQGMAIRTDTQYF	TGCGCCAGCAGCCAAGGCATGGCTATTCGCACAGATACGCAGTATTTT
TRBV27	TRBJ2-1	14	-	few	CASSPQGLGNEQFF	TGTGCCAGCAGTCCCCAGGGTCTGGGCAATGAGCAGTTCTTC
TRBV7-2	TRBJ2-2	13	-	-	CASSFLDPGELFF	TGTGCCAGCAGCTTTCTGGATCCCGGGGAGCTGTTTTTT
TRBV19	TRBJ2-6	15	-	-	CASNSITGGSYVLTF	TGTGCCAGTAATAGTATTACGGGGGGCTCTTACGTCCTGACTTTC
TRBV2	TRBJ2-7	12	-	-	CASRAGTHEQYF	TGTGCCAGCAGGGCGGGGACTCACGAGCAGTACTTC
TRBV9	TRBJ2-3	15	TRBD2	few	CASSLGRTLTDTQYF	TGTGCCAGCAGCCTCGGGAGGACACTCACAGATACGCAGTATTTT
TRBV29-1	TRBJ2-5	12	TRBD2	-	CSVDLAVRAQYF	TGCAGCGTTGACCTAGCGGTCCGGGCCCAGTACTTC
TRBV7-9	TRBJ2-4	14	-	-	CATSQGLAKNIQYF	TGTGCCACCTCACAGGGCTTAGCCAAAAACATTCAGTACTTC
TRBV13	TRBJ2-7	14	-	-	CASSYRDRYYEQYF	TGTGCCAGCAGCTATCGTGACAGATACTACGAGCAGTACTTC
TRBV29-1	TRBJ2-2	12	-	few	CSVGQGTGELFF	TGCAGCGTTGGCCAGGGCACCGGGGAGCTGTTTTTT
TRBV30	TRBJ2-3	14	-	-	CAWMGDSRVRTQYF	TGTGCCTGGATGGGGGATAGCCGGGTCCGGACGCAGTATTTT
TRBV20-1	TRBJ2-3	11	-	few	CSASNWDTQYF	TGCAGTGCTAGTAACTGGGATACGCAGTATTTT
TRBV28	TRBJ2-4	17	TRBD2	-	CASTGRGLALAKNIQYF	TGTGCCAGCACCGGGCGGGGACTAGCTCTAGCCAAAAACATTCAGTACTTC
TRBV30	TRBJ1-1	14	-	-	CAWSGRHLNTEAFF	TGTGCCTGGAGTGGTCGACACCTGAACACTGAAGCTTTCTTT
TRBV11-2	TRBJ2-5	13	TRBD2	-	CASSTSVGETQYF	TGTGCCAGCAGCACTAGCGTGGGAGAGACCCAGTACTTC
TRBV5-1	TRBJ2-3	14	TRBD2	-	CASSFTSGTDTQYF	TGCGCCAGCAGCTTCACTAGCGGCACAGATACGCAGTATTTT
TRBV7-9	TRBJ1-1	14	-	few	CASSKRTLNTEAFF	TGTGCCAGCAGCAAGAGAACCCTGAACACTGAAGCTTTCTTT
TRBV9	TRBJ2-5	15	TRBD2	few	CASSAGLAGAETQYF	TGTGCCAGCAGCGCTGGACTAGCGGGAGCAGAGACCCAGTACTTC
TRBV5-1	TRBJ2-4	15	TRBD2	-	CASSESGRASDIQYF	TGCGCCAGCAGCGAAAGCGGGAGGGCCTCTGACATTCAGTACTTC
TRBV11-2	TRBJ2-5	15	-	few	CASSSLGAAQETQYF	TGTGCCAGCAGCTCCCTAGGGGCAGCCCAAGAGACCCAGTACTTC
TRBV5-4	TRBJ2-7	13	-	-	CASSPRAVDEQYF	TGTGCCAGCAGCCCGAGGGCGGTCGACGAGCAGTACTTC
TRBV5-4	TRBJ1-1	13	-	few	CASSLKRNTEAFF	TGCGCCAGCAGCCTAAAGAGGAACACTGAAGCTTTCTTT
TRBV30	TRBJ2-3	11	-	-	CAWEGSYTQYF	TGTGCCTGGGAGGGGAGCTATACGCAGTATTTT
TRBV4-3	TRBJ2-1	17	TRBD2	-	CASSQALVAGGRNEQFF	TGCGCCAGCAGCCAAGCCCTCGTAGCGGGGGGGCGTAATGAGCAGTTCTTC
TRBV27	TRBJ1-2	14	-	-	CASSLYGANYGYTF	TGTGCCAGCAGTTTATACGGGGCCAACTATGGCTACACCTTC
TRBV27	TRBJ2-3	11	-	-	CASSWGDTQYF	TGTGCCAGCAGTTGGGGCGATACGCAGTATTTT
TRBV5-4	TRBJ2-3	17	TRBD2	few	CASSRGSGTSVTDTQYF	TGTGCCAGCAGCCGCGGATCCGGGACTAGCGTCACAGATACGCAGTATTTT
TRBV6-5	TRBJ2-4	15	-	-	CASSYGELAKNIQYF	TGTGCCAGCAGTTACGGCGAACTAGCCAAAAACATTCAGTACTTC
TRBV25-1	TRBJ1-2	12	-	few	CASSEAYYGYTF	TGTGCCAGCAGTGAGGCCTACTATGGCTACACCTTC
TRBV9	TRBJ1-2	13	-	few	CASSVEQGEGYTF	TGTGCCAGCAGCGTAGAACAGGGTGAAGGCTACACCTTC
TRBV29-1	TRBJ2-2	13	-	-	CSVDLANTGELFF	TGCAGCGTTGACTTAGCGAACACCGGGGAGCTGTTTTTT
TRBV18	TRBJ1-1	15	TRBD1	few	CASSRPTGDYTEAFF	TGTGCCAGCTCACGACCGACAGGGGATTACACTGAAGCTTTCTTT